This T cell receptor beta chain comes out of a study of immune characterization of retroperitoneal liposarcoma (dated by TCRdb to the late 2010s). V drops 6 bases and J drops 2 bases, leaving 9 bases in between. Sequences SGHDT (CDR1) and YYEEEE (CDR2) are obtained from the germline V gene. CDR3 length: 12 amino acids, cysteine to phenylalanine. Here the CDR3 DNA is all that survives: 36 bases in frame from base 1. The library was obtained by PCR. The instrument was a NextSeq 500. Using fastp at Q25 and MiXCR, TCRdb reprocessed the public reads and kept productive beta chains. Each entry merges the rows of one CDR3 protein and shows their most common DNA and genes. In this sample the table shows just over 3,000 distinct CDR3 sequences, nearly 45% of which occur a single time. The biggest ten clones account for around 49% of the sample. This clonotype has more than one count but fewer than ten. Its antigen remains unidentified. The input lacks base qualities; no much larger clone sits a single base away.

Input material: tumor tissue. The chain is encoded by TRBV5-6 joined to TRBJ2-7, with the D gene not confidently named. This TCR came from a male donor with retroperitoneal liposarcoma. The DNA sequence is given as TGTGCCAGCACCAAGGGCCCCTACGAGCAGTACTTC. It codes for CASTKGPYEQYF.